This is a list of T cell receptor beta chains from one sample in a study of blood T cell repertoires in COVID-19. Only in-frame clones appear in the TCRdb table, and some are missing; sequencing was by immunoSEQ multiplex PCR. The sample holds approximately 230,000 clones, about nine tenths seen once. Sequences were obtained from PBMCs or T cells enriched from blood (not recorded which). These receptors originate from a man in his forties or fifties who had recovered from COVID-19. Both conserved end residues are part of each CDR3. A D gene is named only where the DNA matches it firmly. Rows give clone size only sometimes, using once, few, many, or a class for an expanded clone.

abundance,v_gene,d_gene,j_gene,CDR3nt,CDR3aa
.,TRBV5-6,TRBD1,TRBJ1-4,TGTGCCAGCAGCTTGGAGCAGGGGGATAAACTGTTTTTT,CASSLEQGDKLFF
.,TRBV21-1,.,TRBJ1-1,TGTGCCGGAATAGACAGGGCGGAAAACACTGAAGCTTTCTTT,CAGIDRAENTEAFF
.,TRBV5-1,.,TRBJ1-2,TGCGCCAGCAGCCCAGACGGGGACTATGGCTACACCTTC,CASSPDGDYGYTF
.,TRBV7-2,TRBD2,TRBJ2-7,TGTGCCAGCAGCTTAAGGGACTACCCGAACGAGCAGTACTTC,CASSLRDYPNEQYF
.,TRBV4-3,TRBD2,TRBJ2-2,TGCGCCAGCAGCCGAGGACTAGCGGGGGACACCGGGGAGCTGTTTTTT,CASSRGLAGDTGELFF
.,TRBV7-2,TRBD1,TRBJ1-3,TGTGCCAGCAGTTCGGACAGGGTCTCTGGAAACACCATATATTTT,CASSSDRVSGNTIYF
.,TRBV9,TRBD1,TRBJ2-3,TGTGCCAGCAGCGTAGCTACCCCCAATCCCGGACAGGGAATAAGGGGTACGCAGTATTTT,CASSVATPNPGQGIRGTQYF
.,TRBV27,.,TRBJ1-2,TGTGCCAGCAGTCTAGGGCCCGGGAACCTCTGGGGCTACACCTTC,CASSLGPGNLWGYTF
.,TRBV15,.,TRBJ2-7,TGTGCCACCAGCAGAGATCTGCGGGCCTCAGAGTCAAGGCAGTACTTC,CATSRDLRASESRQYF
.,TRBV7-3,TRBD1,TRBJ2-7,TGTGCCAGCAGCTTAACGGCAGGGGGCTACGAGCAGTACTTC,CASSLTAGGYEQYF
few,TRBV19,TRBD1,TRBJ1-5,TGTGCCAGTAGTATAGAGTCAGGGGGCACTCAGCCCCAGCATTTT,CASSIESGGTQPQHF
.,TRBV6-5,.,TRBJ2-7,TGTGCCAGCACCGGACTGGCCGCGGAGCACGAGCAGTACTTC,CASTGLAAEHEQYF
.,TRBV27,.,TRBJ2-5,TGTGCCAGCACCTCCTCAGCGTACCAAGAGACCCAGTACTTC,CASTSSAYQETQYF
.,TRBV3-1/TRBV3-2,TRBD1,TRBJ1-2,TGTGCCAGCAGCCTTGGGACAGGGGGGAACTATGGCTACACCTTC,CASSLGTGGNYGYTF
.,TRBV18,.,TRBJ1-1,TGTGCCAGCTCACCACCGAAGGGAGAGTTACGGAGCACTGAAGCTTTCTTT,CASSPPKGELRSTEAFF
once,TRBV7-9,.,TRBJ2-7,TGTGCCAGCAGTTTGGGCTTTAACTACGAGCAGTACTTC,CASSLGFNYEQYF
.,TRBV27,.,TRBJ1-1,TGTGCCAGCAGTTTTAGACAGACCACTGAAGCTTTCTTT,CASSFRQTTEAFF
.,TRBV6-5,TRBD1,TRBJ1-6,TGTGCCAGCAGTTACGGGACAGGCCACTCACCCCTCCACTTT,CASSYGTGHSPLHF
few,TRBV7-8,TRBD1,TRBJ1-5,TGTGCCAGCAGTGGGACAGGGGGTCAGCCCCAGCATTTT,CASSGTGGQPQHF
few,TRBV7-9,TRBD1,TRBJ1-4,TGTGCCAGCAGCTCAGACAGGGACAATGAAAAACTGTTTTTT,CASSSDRDNEKLFF
.,TRBV6-1,TRBD2,TRBJ2-1,TGTGCCAGCAGTGGACTAGCGGGACGGAGGTACAATGAGCAGTTCTTC,CASSGLAGRRYNEQFF
.,TRBV5-6,TRBD1,TRBJ1-1,TGTGCCAGCAGCCTGGGGACAGGGGGGGAAGCTTTCTTT,CASSLGTGGEAFF
.,TRBV7-9,.,TRBJ2-3,TGTGCCAGCAGCTTGCAGAATACAGATACGCAGTATTTT,CASSLQNTDTQYF
.,TRBV12-5,TRBD2,TRBJ2-7,TGTGCTAGTGGTTTGATACTTAGCGGGGTAGGCCACGAGCAGTACTTC,CASGLILSGVGHEQYF
.,TRBV3-1/TRBV3-2,.,TRBJ1-2,TGTGCCAGCAGCACGACAGGCTTGGGCTACACCTTC,CASSTTGLGYTF
.,TRBV10-3,.,TRBJ2-7,TGTGCCATCAGCCCAGGGGCGGGTGAGCAGTACTTC,CAISPGAGEQYF
once,TRBV11-2,TRBD2,TRBJ2-5,TGTGCCAGCAGCTCTACTCTGACTAGCGGGGTCATAGAGACCCAGTACTTC,CASSSTLTSGVIETQYF
.,TRBV7-8,.,TRBJ1-2,TGTGCCAGCAGCCTCGAGGGCTATGGCTACACCTTC,CASSLEGYGYTF
.,TRBV4-2,TRBD1,TRBJ2-2,TGTGCCAGCAGCCAAGATCAGACAGGGTTGGGTAGCACCGGGGAGCTGTTTTTT,CASSQDQTGLGSTGELFF
.,TRBV27,.,TRBJ2-4,TGTGCCAGCAGGGGATTTGGGGAGTACATTCAGTACTTC,CASRGFGEYIQYF
.,TRBV6-4,TRBD1,TRBJ1-5,TGTGCCAGCAGTACGGACAGGGATCAGCCCCAGCATTTT,CASSTDRDQPQHF
.,TRBV6-5,TRBD1,TRBJ2-7,TGTGCCAGCAGTCCAGAGGGACAGGGAGTCTACGAGCAGTACTTC,CASSPEGQGVYEQYF
.,TRBV6-1,.,TRBJ1-5,TGTGCCACGAATACAGAGCCCCTTACGCCCCAGCATTTT,CATNTEPLTPQHF
.,TRBV7-2,TRBD1,TRBJ1-3,TGTGCCAGCAGCTTTGACAGGGTCACTGGAAACACCATATATTTT,CASSFDRVTGNTIYF
.,TRBV7-6,.,TRBJ1-5,TGTGCCAGCAGCTTAGCAGGGGATAGCAATCAGCCCCAGCATTTT,CASSLAGDSNQPQHF
.,TRBV14,.,TRBJ1-1,TGTGCCAGCAGCCAAAGTCCAGGAAACACTGAAGCTTTCTTT,CASSQSPGNTEAFF
.,TRBV4-1,.,TRBJ1-2,TGCGCCAGCAGCCAAGATGTGGGAGATGGCTACACCTTC,CASSQDVGDGYTF